This TCR beta chain was obtained from a study of breast tumors, draining lymph nodes, adjacent tissues. Study-level findings and limits: That most tumor T cells come from lymph nodes remained unproven. Compared with lymph nodes, tumors were less diverse; compared with nontumor tissue, more.

In germline, CDR1 is LGHNA, CDR2 YNFKEQ. The CDR3 totals 18 residues. The trim removed 2 bases at V and 4 bases at J, leaving 12 bases unmatched. This clonotype was found a few times. What it binds is not known. TCRdb re-called the multiplex PCR reads through MiXCR, storing one row per CDR3 protein. This table holds about 200,000 distinct CDR3 sequences, roughly 31% found once. Breast cancer patients provided tissue from their axillary draining lymph nodes. The V gene is TRBV4-2, the J gene TRBJ2-1; 9 positions agree with TRBD2. The source of this sequence is a female donor with breast cancer. Some clones in this sample may be carry-over from other donors' samples. The sample was axillary lymph node tissue. CDR3 nucleotide sequence: TGTGCCAGCAGCCAAAATTTCGGGACTAGCAACCTTTACAATGAGCAGTTCTTC. Its translation is CASSQNFGTSNLYNEQFF.